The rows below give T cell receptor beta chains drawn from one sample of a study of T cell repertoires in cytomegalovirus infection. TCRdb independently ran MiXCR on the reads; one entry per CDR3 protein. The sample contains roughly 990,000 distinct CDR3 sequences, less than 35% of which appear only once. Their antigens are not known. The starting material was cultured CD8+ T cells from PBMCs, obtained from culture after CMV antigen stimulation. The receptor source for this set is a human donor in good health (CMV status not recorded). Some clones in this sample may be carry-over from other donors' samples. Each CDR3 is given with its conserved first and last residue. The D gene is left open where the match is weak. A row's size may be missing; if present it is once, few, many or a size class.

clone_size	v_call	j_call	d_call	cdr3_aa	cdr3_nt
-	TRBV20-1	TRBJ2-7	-	CSARDPKGLEQYF	TGCAGTGCTAGAGATCCGAAGGGTCTCGAGCAGTACTTC
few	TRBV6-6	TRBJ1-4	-	CASSYVAAFDEKLFF	TGTGCCAGCAGTTATGTCGCCGCCTTTGATGAAAAACTGTTTTTT
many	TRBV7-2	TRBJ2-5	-	CASSPNRGIEETQYF	TGTGCCAGCAGCCCAAATCGGGGGATTGAAGAGACCCAGTACTTC
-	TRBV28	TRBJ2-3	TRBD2	CASSPGLVLLDTQYF	TGTGCCAGCAGTCCGGGACTAGTCTTGTTAGATACGCAGTATTTT
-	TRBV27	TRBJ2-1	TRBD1	CASSPLKTGGLFF	TGTGCCAGCAGTCCACTAAAAACAGGGGGTCTGTTCTTC
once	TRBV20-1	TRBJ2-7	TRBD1	CSARDPGGTYEQYF	TGCAGTGCTAGAGATCCAGGGGGAACCTACGAGCAGTACTTC
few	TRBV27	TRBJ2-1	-	CASSQTGNEQFF	TGTGCCAGCAGCCAGACAGGCAATGAGCAGTTCTTC
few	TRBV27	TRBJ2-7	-	CASISRDGRYEQYF	TGTGCCAGCATCAGCCGGGACGGAAGGTACGAGCAGTACTTC
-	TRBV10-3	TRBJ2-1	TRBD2	CAISDSGGAFNEQFF	TGTGCCATCAGTGATAGCGGGGGGGCGTTCAATGAGCAGTTCTTC
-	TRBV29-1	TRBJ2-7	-	CSVTGYPLSYEQYF	TGCAGCGTTACAGGGTACCCTCTATCTTACGAGCAGTACTTC
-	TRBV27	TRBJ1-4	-	CASSAGVEKLFF	TGTGCCAGCTCGGCCGGTGTTGAAAAACTGTTTTTT
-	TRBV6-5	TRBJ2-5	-	CASSYSIGGAGETQYF	TGTGCCAGCAGTTACTCTATTGGGGGGGCAGGGGAGACCCAGTACTTC
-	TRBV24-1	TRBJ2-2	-	CATSDFQGFSQLFF	TGTGCCACCAGTGATTTCCAGGGTTTTAGCCAGCTGTTTTTT
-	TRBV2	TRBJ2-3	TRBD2	CASSVASGAFTDTQYF	TGTGCCAGCAGTGTGGCTAGCGGGGCCTTCACAGATACGCAGTATTTT
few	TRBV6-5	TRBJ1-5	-	CASSYTSNNQPQHF	TGTGCCAGCAGTTACACAAGTAACAATCAGCCCCAGCATTTT
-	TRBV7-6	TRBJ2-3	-	CASSSEGGSTDTQYF	TGTGCCAGCAGTTCGGAAGGGGGAAGCACAGATACGCAGTATTTT
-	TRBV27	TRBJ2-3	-	CASSRSREPLLFGTDTQYF	TGTGCCAGCAGTCGGTCGAGGGAACCCTTACTGTTCGGCACAGATACGCAGTATTTT
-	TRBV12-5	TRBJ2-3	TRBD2	CASGAGLAGTTDTQYF	TGTGCTAGTGGGGCCGGACTAGCGGGGACCACAGATACGCAGTATTTT
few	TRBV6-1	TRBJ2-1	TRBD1	CASSRPTGYAWEQFF	TGTGCCAGCAGTCGACCGACAGGGTACGCCTGGGAGCAGTTCTTC
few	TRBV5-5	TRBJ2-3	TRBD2	CASSLFGGGAPPTQYF	TGTGCCAGCAGCTTGTTCGGCGGGGGGGCCCCACCGACGCAGTATTTT
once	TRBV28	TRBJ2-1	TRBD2	CASRLTSGGPYNEQFF	TGTGCCAGCAGGCTGACTAGCGGGGGACCCTACAATGAGCAGTTCTTC
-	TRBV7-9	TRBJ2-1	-	CASSLARRAGTYNEQFF	TGTGCCAGCAGCTTAGCGCGGAGAGCAGGAACCTACAATGAGCAGTTCTTC
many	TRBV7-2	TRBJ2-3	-	CASSLVPTDTQYF	TGTGCCAGCAGCTTAGTTCCCACAGATACGCAGTATTTT
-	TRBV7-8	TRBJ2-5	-	CASRDNQETQYF	TGTGCCAGCCGGGACAACCAAGAGACCCAGTACTTC
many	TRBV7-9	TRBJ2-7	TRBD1	CASSLGTGVKYEQYF	TGTGCCAGCAGCCTAGGGACAGGGGTCAAATACGAGCAGTACTTC
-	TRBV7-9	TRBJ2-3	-	CASTPLEYF	TGTGCCAGCACCCCCCTCGAGTATTTT
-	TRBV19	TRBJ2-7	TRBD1	CASSVGQGFWSDEQYF	TGTGCCAGTAGTGTCGGACAGGGCTTCTGGTCGGACGAGCAGTACTTC
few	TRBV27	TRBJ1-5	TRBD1	CASSTRTGAGQPQHF	TGTGCCAGCAGTACTCGGACAGGGGCAGGTCAGCCCCAGCATTTT
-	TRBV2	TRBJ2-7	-	CASSVSPPGDSYEQYF	TGTGCCAGCAGTGTTTCGCCTCCAGGGGACTCCTACGAGCAGTACTTC
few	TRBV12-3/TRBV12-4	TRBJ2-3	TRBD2	CASSLETSSADTQYF	TGTGCCAGCAGTTTGGAGACTAGCAGCGCAGATACGCAGTATTTT
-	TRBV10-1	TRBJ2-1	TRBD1	CASRPYRGAYNEQFF	TGCGCCAGCAGGCCGTACAGGGGTGCCTACAATGAGCAGTTCTTC
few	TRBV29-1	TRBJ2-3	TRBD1	CSGDTGASTDTQYF	TGCAGCGGCGACACAGGGGCCAGCACAGATACGCAGTATTTT
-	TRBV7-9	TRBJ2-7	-	CASSPTTEQTYEQYF	TGTGCCAGCAGCCCCACGACCGAGCAGACCTACGAGCAGTACTTC
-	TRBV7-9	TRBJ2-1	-	CASSSASNYNEQFF	TGTGCCAGCAGTTCGGCCTCTAATTACAATGAGCAGTTCTTC
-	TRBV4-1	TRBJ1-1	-	CASSQIEGQPNTEAFF	TGCGCCAGCAGCCAAATCGAGGGCCAGCCGAACACTGAAGCTTTCTTT
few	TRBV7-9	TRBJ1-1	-	CASAVFGDTEAFF	TGTGCCAGCGCCGTTTTTGGCGACACTGAAGCTTTCTTT
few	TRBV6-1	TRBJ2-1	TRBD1	CASSPGQGGEQFF	TGTGCCAGCAGTCCGGGACAGGGTGGTGAGCAGTTCTTC
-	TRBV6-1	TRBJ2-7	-	CASSQCRGELLRCEQYF	TGTGCCAGCAGCCAATGCCGGGGCGAATTATTAAGGTGCGAGCAGTACTTC
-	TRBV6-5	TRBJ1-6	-	CASSYSGGSDSPLHF	TGTGCCAGCAGTTACTCCGGGGGGTCAGACTCACCCCTCCACTTT
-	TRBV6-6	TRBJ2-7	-	CASSWGQGGSEQYF	TGTGCCAGCAGTTGGGGCCAGGGGGGGAGCGAGCAGTACTTC
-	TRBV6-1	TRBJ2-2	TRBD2	CASSDLAGGPTGELFF	TGTGCCAGCAGTGACCTAGCGGGGGGGCCCACCGGGGAGCTGTTTTTT
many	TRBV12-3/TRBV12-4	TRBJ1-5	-	CASSHSYTGSNQPQHF	TGTGCCAGCAGTCATAGCTATACAGGAAGCAATCAGCCCCAGCATTTT
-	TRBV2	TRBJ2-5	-	CASTGTDQGLQETQYF	TGTGCCAGCACCGGCACCGACCAAGGTCTCCAAGAGACCCAGTACTTC
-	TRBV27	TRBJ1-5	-	CASSLTGTEVMPQHF	TGTGCCAGCAGTCTCACCGGGACTGAGGTGATGCCCCAGCATTTT
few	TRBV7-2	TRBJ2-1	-	CASSFGGAEQFF	TGTGCCAGCAGCTTCGGAGGAGCTGAGCAGTTCTTC
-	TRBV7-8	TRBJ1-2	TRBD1	CASSPGTGVVYGYTF	TGTGCCAGCAGCCCCGGGACAGGGGTCGTCTATGGCTACACCTTC
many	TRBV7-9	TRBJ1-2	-	CASSLTHPGGYTF	TGTGCCAGCAGCTTGACCCACCCGGGGGGCTACACCTTC
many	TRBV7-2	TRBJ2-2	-	CASSLPGGPSTGELFF	TGTGCCAGCAGCTTACCTGGGGGACCTTCCACCGGGGAGCTGTTTTTT
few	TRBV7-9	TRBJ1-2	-	CASSLASRGADYGYTF	TGTGCCAGCAGCTTAGCTAGTCGGGGCGCGGACTATGGCTACACCTTC
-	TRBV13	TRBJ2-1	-	CASSPLGFDSDNEQFF	TGTGCCAGCAGCCCGCTCGGTTTCGACAGCGACAATGAGCAGTTCTTC
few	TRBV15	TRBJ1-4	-	CATSRVVGVATNEKLFF	TGTGCCACCAGCAGAGTGGTGGGAGTTGCGACTAATGAAAAACTGTTTTTT
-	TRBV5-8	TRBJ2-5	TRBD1	CASSLGTGTQETQYF	TGTGCCAGCAGCTTGGGGACAGGAACCCAAGAGACCCAGTACTTC
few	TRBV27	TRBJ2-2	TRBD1	CASSPGQGSTGELFF	TGTGCCAGCAGCCCGGGACAGGGGAGTACCGGGGAGCTGTTTTTT
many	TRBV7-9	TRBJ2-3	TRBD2	CASSFPGTKPNTQYF	TGTGCCAGCAGTTTTCCCGGGACTAAGCCTAATACGCAGTATTTT
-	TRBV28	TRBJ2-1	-	CASSFPGQLGPFF	TGTGCCAGCAGTTTCCCAGGACAGCTCGGGCCGTTCTTC